This T cell receptor beta chain was observed in a study of cytomegalovirus exposure and HLA in healthy donors. Across the whole study: The study placed 80% to 90% of its approximately 430 genotyped donors in the Caucasian-associated ancestry cluster. The study's findings and limits: Evidence from a later analysis indicated that most CMV-associated TCR beta chains looked HLA-restricted.

PCR primers comprised 60 Vbeta and 13 Jbeta primers. TCRdb's table, derived via immunoSEQ multiplex PCR, lists solely in-frame clones and lacks some. Here the sample spans under 250,000 clones, 85% to 90% being singletons. V gave up 4 bases and J gave up 6 bases, with 23 bases separating them. The CDR3 extends over 17 amino acids. From germline, CDR1 is LNHDA and CDR2 SQIVND (reference sequence). On this clone itself: Its antigen is unknown.

The sequence was collected from a human donor in good health. Sequencing was performed on PBMCs. The chain combines TRBV19 with TRBJ2-3; a possible D gene is TRBD1 (5 bases). The CDR3 nucleotides read TGTGCCAGTAGTACGCTTACGGCAGGGCCAGGGTTGGATACGCAGTATTTT. It codes for CASSTLTAGPGLDTQYF.